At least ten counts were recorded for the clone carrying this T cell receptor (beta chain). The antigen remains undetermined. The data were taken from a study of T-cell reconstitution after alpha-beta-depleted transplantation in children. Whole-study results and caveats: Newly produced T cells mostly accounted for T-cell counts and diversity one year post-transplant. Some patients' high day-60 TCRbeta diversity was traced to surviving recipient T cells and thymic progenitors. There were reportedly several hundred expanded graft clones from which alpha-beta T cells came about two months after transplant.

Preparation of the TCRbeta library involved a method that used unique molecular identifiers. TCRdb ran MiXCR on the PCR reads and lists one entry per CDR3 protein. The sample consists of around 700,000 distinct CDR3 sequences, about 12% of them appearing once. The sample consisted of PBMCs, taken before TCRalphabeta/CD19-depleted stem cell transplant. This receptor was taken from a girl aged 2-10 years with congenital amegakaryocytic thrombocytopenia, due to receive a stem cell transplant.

The CDR3 reads CSASLLAGATNEQFF. CDR3 in DNA: TGCAGTGCTAGCCTTCTAGCGGGAGCTACGAATGAGCAGTTCTTC. The V call is TRBV20-1, the J call TRBJ2-1; 10 bases fit TRBD2. The CDR3 consists of 15 residues. The germline V gene encodes CDR1 DFQATT and CDR2 SNEGSKA (reference sequence). Trimming took 3 bases from V and 7 from J; bases not matched to a gene: 9.